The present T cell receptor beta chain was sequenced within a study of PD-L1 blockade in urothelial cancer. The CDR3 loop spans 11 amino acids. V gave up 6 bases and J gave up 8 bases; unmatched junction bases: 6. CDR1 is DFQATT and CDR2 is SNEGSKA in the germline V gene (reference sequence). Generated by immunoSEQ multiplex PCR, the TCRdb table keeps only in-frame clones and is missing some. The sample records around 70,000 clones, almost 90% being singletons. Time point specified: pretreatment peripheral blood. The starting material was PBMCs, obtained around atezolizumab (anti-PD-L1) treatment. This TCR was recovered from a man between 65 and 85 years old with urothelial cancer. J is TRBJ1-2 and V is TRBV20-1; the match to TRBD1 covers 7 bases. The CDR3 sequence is CSASGTDGYTF. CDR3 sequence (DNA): TGCAGTGCCTCCGGGACAGACGGCTACACCTTC.